The T cell receptor (beta chain) under discussion was sequenced for a study of blood T cell repertoires in COVID-19. Sequencing used immunoSEQ multiplex PCR; TCRdb keeps in-frame clones, though not all of them. The sample lists some 290,000 clones, 90% seen once, with around 0.96% in the top ten. Seattle researchers signed up patients amid active infection and tracked them longitudinally. This CDR3 is built from 16 residues. Germline loops: CDR1 LNHNV, CDR2 YYDKDF (reference sequence). V was clipped by 5 bases and J by 3 bases, with 17 bases between them. The chain employs TRBV15 and TRBJ2-1; D possibly corresponds to TRBD2 (6 bases). Sequencing was carried out using peripheral blood. The source of this sequence is a woman between 40 and 50 years old with COVID-19, enrolled during active disease. The CDR3 DNA is TGTGCCACCAGCCCTCGGGACTTTAGGGGCTACAATGAGCAGTTCTTC. The encoded protein is CATSPRDFRGYNEQFF.